This T cell receptor (beta chain) is drawn from a study of blood T cells in healthy people across ages. Whole-study results and caveats: PBMCs went unsorted, and a conclusive naive versus antigen-experienced comparison was therefore prevented. Long-lived and aged donors differed, with more naive CD4+ cells and higher diversity in the long-lived.

For the second PCR, which ran for about 6 to 11 cycles, a sample-barcoded 5' primer and a J-beta primer mix were used. TCRdb reprocessed the 5' RACE reads via MiXCR and lists one record per CDR3 protein. In the table there are hundreds of thousands of distinct CDR3 sequences, about half of which are singletons. For this clonotype: Antigen specificity is unknown.

Germline V gene sequence: CDR1 DFQATT, CDR2 SNEGSKA (reference sequence). Trimming shortened V by 3 bases and J by 3 bases, and 18 bases separated the two germline ends. The CDR3 is 15 amino acids. The V gene is TRBV20-1, the J gene TRBJ2-7; perhaps TRBD1 as D (5 bases). The sequenced sample consisted of blood. This clonotype was sampled from a woman aged 55-69 years in good health. CDR3 sequence: CSASRPGPGNYEQYF. As DNA, the CDR3 is TGCAGTGCTAGCCGTCCGGGTCCAGGGAACTACGAGCAGTACTTC.